This TCR beta chain stems from a study of cytomegalovirus exposure and HLA in healthy donors. The primer mix had 60 Vbeta and 13 Jbeta primers. Measured with immunoSEQ multiplex PCR; TCRdb has only the in-frame clones, and not every one. Of approximately 110,000 clones detected, 60% to 85% appear once; the ten largest clones hold about 1.8%. The CDR3 has 12 amino acids. The V and J ends lost 4 bases and 7 bases respectively, with 8 bases between them. The V gene's germline CDR1 is LNHDA and CDR2 SQIVND (reference sequence). This clone occurred a few times. The sequence derives from a man over 45 in good health and CMV-seronegative. The sequencing input was PBMCs. The gene calls are TRBV19 and TRBJ1-5, with D perhaps TRBD1 (5 bases). The CDR3 loop is CASSRGEQPQHF. In DNA form, the CDR3 reads TGTGCCAGTAGTAGGGGGGAACAGCCCCAGCATTTT.